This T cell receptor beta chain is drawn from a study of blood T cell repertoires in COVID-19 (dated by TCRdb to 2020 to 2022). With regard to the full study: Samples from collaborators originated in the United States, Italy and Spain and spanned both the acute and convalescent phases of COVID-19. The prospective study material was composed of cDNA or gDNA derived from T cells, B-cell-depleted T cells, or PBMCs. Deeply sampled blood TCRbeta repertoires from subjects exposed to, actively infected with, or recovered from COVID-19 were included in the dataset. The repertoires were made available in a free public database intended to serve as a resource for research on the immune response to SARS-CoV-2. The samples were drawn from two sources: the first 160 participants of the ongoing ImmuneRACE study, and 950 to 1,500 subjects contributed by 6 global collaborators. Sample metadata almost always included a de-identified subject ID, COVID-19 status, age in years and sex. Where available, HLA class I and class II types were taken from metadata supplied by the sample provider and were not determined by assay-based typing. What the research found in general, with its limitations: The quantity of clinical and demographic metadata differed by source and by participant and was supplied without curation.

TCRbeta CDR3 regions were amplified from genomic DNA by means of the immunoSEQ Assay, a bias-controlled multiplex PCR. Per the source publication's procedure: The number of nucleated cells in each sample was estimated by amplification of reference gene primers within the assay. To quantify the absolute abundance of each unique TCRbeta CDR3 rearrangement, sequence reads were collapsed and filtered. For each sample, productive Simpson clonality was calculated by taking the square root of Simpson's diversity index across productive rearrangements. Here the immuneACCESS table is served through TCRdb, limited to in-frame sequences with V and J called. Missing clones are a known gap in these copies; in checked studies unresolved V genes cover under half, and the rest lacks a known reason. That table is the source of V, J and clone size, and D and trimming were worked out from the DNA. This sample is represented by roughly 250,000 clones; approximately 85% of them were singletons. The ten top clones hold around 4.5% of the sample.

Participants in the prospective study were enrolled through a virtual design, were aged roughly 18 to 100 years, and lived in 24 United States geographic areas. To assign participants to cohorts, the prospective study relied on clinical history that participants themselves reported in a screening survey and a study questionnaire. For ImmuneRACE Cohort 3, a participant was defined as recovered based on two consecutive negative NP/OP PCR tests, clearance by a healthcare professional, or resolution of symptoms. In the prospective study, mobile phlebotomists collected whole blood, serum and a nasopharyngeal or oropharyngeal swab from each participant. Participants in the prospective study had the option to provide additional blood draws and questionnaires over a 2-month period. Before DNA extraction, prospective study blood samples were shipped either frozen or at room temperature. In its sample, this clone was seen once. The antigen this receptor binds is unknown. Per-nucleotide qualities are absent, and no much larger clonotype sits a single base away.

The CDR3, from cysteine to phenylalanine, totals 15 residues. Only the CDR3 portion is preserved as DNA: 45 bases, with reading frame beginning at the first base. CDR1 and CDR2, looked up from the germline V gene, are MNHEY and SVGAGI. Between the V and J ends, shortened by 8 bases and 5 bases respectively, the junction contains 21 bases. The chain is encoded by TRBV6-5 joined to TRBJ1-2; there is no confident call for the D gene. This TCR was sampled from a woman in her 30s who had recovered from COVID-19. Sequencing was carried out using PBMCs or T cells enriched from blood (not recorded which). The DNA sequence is TGTGCCAGCGTTTTCTCATCAGAAGGCGGATATGGCTACACCTTC. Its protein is CASVFSSEGGYGYTF.